Below, 25 T cell receptor beta chains from the same sample are listed, as sequenced in a study of T cells in women clearing cervical HPV infection. Generated by immunoSEQ multiplex PCR, the TCRdb table keeps only in-frame clones and is missing some. In all, the sample yields about 20,000 clones. Input material: blood buffy coat. The receptors stem from a woman between 18 and 69 years old with a cervical HPV16 infection that either progressed to CIN3+ or cleared (not recorded which).

Concerning this clone: Sequencing ends 3 residues short of the CDR3 end; the germline J gene provides the rest. The rearrangement joins TRBV6-2 or TRBV6-3 to TRBJ2-3; TRBD1 might be the D (5 bases). The CDR3 loop spans 13 amino acids. Germline CDR1 is MNHEY and CDR2 is SVGEGT. The CDR3 loop is CASSYSKGQTQYF. The covered CDR3 bases are TGTGCCAGCAGTTACTCGAAGGGGCAGACG.

Points on this clone: The DNA ends 3 residues before the CDR3 does, and the rest of the CDR3 is filled in from the germline J gene. The V gene is TRBV6-2 or TRBV6-3, the J gene TRBJ2-7, with 13 nucleotides matching TRBD2. There are 15 residues in the CDR3. Trimming cost V 2 bases and J 5 bases; bases outside gene matches: 3. CDR1 is MNHEY and CDR2 is SVGEGT in the germline V gene. This CDR3 reads CASSYGTSGIDEQYF. The CDR3 bases that were read are TGTGCCAGCAGTTACGGGACTAGCGGGATAGACGAG.

Notes on this clone: Read data end 3 residues before the CDR3 end; the end is taken from the germline J gene. The chain couples TRBV11-2 to TRBJ1-4; TRBD1 aligns across 9 bases. J was trimmed by 8 bases and V by 5 bases; bases with no gene match: 6. Germline V gene lookup returns CDR1 SGHAT and CDR2 FQNNGV. The CDR3 consists of 14 residues. CDR3 loop: CASSPGQGGEKLFF. CDR3 bases read: TGTGCCAGCAGCCCGGGACAGGGAGGCGAAAAA.

Incomplete CDR3 DNA: TGTGCCAGCAGCTCAAGGGCGGGTAATGAAAAA. This codes for CASSSRAGNEK. The full CDR3 reads CASSSRAGNEKLFF. The chain uses TRBV11-2 and TRBJ1-4; D is ambiguous. The missing CDR3 end, 3 residues past where the read stops, is filled in from the germline J gene. This CDR3 has 14 amino acids. V was shortened by 4 bases and J by 4 bases, with 10 bases between the two germline ends. The V gene's germline CDR1 is SGHAT and CDR2 FQNNGV.

Points on this clone: A junction end diverges from the germline sequence, so it may reflect a read error. The CDR3 end is not reached by the read, which stops 3 residues before it; the germline J gene fills it in. Other DNA sequences in this sample translate to the same CDR3. This chain uses TRBV5-1 with TRBJ1-3; D unclear. Germline lookup yields CDR1 SGHRS and CDR2 YFSETQ. The CDR3 has 16 residues. CDR3 DNA, as far as it was read: TGCGCCAGCAGCGTAGGCCGGGGTCTCTCTGGAAACACT. Residues: CASSVGRGLSGNT. The whole CDR3 is CASSVGRGLSGNTIYF.

Remarks on this clone: With the read ending 3 residues before the CDR3 end, the germline J gene is used to fill in that end. The gene calls are TRBV5-1 and TRBJ2-2; perhaps TRBD1 as D (7 bases). From germline, CDR1 is SGHRS and CDR2 YFSETQ. There are 16 residues in the CDR3. Partial CDR3 DNA: TGCGCCAGCAGCTTGGCCGGGCAGGGGGGTAATGAAAAG. Translating gives CASSLAGQGGNEK. In full, the CDR3 is CASSLAGQGGNEKLFF.

The sequenced part of the CDR3 DNA is TGCGCCAGCAGCCGGACAGCTAGCAATCAGCCC. It codes for CASSRTASNQP. From start to end, the CDR3 is CASSRTASNQPQHF. This rearrangement joins TRBV10-2 to TRBJ1-5; maybe TRBD1 (6 bases). The read ends 3 residues early relative to the CDR3; the germline J gene fills the gap. This CDR3 has 14 residues. Trimming left V 6 bases short and J 0 bases short, with 9 bases between. Germline V CDR1 and CDR2: WSHSY, SAAADI.

Notes on this clone: Coverage ceases 3 residues before the CDR3 finishes, and the germline J gene fills in the end. This sequence joins TRBV5-1 and TRBJ2-3; 15 bases match TRBD2. Germline lookup yields CDR1 SGHRS and CDR2 YFSETQ. The CDR3 extends over 15 amino acids. The sequenced part of the CDR3 DNA is TGCGCCAGCAGCTCCAGGACTAGCGGGAGGGAGACG. It encodes CASSSRTSGRET. The entire CDR3 protein reads CASSSRTSGRETQYF.

As regards this clone: The CDR3 extends 3 residues past the end of the read, so its final part is completed from the germline J gene. The V call is TRBV20-1, the J call TRBJ2-5; 16 bases match TRBD2. The germline V gene has CDR1 DFQATT and CDR2 SNEGSKA (reference sequence). With 0 bases clipped from V and 5 bases from J, the junction kept 9 bases outside the gene matches. The CDR3 consists of 18 residues. CDR3 bases read: TGCAGTGCTAGAGACGCGGGACTAGCGGGAGGGCCGGGTGAGACC. Encoded protein: CSARDAGLAGGPGET. The entire CDR3 is CSARDAGLAGGPGETQYF.

Of note for this clone: The DNA ends 3 residues before the CDR3 does, and the rest of the CDR3 is filled in from the germline J gene. The chain employs TRBV28 and TRBJ1-3; D not resolved. This CDR3 has 14 residues. Per the germline V gene, CDR1 is MDHEN and CDR2 is SYDVKM. Trimming took 6 bases from V and 0 from J, leaving 9 bases between them. Incomplete CDR3 DNA: TGTGCCAGCAGGGTCGAGGGCTCTGGAAACACC. Amino acids: CASRVEGSGNT. The entire CDR3 protein reads CASRVEGSGNTIYF.

Notes on this clone: The CDR3 goes on 3 residues after the read ends, and that part is filled in from the germline J gene. V is TRBV12-3 or TRBV12-4 and J is TRBJ2-7; D may be TRBD1 (6 bases). The V gene lost 1 base and the J gene lost 4 bases, with 11 bases spanning the gap. This CDR3 is 14 amino acids long. The CDR3 here is CASSLGQDLYEQYF. Partial CDR3 DNA: TGTGCCAGCAGTTTAGGACAGGACCTATACGAG.

Worth noting for this clone: The DNA ends 3 residues before the CDR3 does, and the rest of the CDR3 is filled in from the germline J gene. The V call is TRBV6-2 or TRBV6-3, the J call TRBJ2-3; 7 nucleotides agree with TRBD1. Looked up from germline, CDR1 is MNHEY and CDR2 is SVGEGT. There are 16 residues in the CDR3. This CDR3 reads CASSYSTGRLEETQYF. CDR3 DNA, as far as it was read: TGTGCCAGCAGTTACTCGACAGGGAGACTGGAAGAGACG.

On this clone itself: The sequence runs out 3 residues before the end of the CDR3; the remainder is reconstructed from the germline J gene. The chain has TRBV5-1 and TRBJ2-1; 10 positions agree with TRBD1. The V and J ends lost 0 bases and 2 bases, in that order; junction bases with no gene match: 2. The CDR3 sequence is 16 residues long. In germline, CDR1 is SGHRS, CDR2 YFSETQ. CDR3 bases read: TGCGCCAGCAGCTTGGGAGGGACAGGGGCCTACAATGAG. Protein: CASSLGGTGAYNE. The complete CDR3 sequence is CASSLGGTGAYNEQFF. Drawing the rest from reference TRBV5-1 and TRBJ2-1, the complete variable domain is KAGVTQTPRYLIKTRGQQVTLSCSPISGHRSVSWYQQTPGQGLQFLFEYFSETQRNKGNFPGRFSGRQFSNSRSEMNVSTLELGDSALYLCASSLGGTGAYNEQFFGPGTRLTVL.

As for this clone: The missing CDR3 end, 3 residues past where the read stops, is filled in from the germline J gene. This chain joins TRBV27 and TRBJ2-2; TRBD2 aligns across 8 bases. Germline V gene data show CDR1 as MNHEY and CDR2 as SMNVEV (reference sequence). Losses at the gene ends were 5 bases for V and 3 bases for J; bases not matched to a gene: 5. The CDR3 runs 15 residues. The CDR3 bases that were read are TGTGCCAGCAGTCCAAGCGGGAGACACACCGGGGAG. This sequence encodes CASSPSGRHTGE. The complete CDR3 protein is CASSPSGRHTGELFF.

Details on this clone: The DNA ends 3 residues before the CDR3 does, and the rest of the CDR3 is filled in from the germline J gene. This chain connects TRBV5-1 to TRBJ2-5; 11 nucleotides align to TRBD2. Germline-derived CDR1 and CDR2 are SGHRS and YFSETQ. V dropped 4 bases and J dropped 2; count of bases not matched to a gene: 4. This CDR3 has 15 residues. The CDR3 bases that were read are TGCGCCAGCAGCCACGGGACTAGCGGACAAGAGACC. Amino acids: CASSHGTSGQET. The whole CDR3 region reads CASSHGTSGQETQYF.

Notes on this clone: The read stops 3 residues short of the end of the CDR3; the missing end is completed from the germline J gene. The chain joins TRBV12-5 to TRBJ2-5, with 13 bases fitting TRBD2. The germline V gene has CDR1 LGHNT and CDR2 FRNRAP. The CDR3 length is 17 residues. V lost 1 base and J lost 5; bases outside the gene matches: 7. The CDR3 bases that were read are TGTGCTAGTGGTTTGGATACGGGACTAGCGGGAATGGAGACC. Translated: CASGLDTGLAGMET. The full-length CDR3 reads as CASGLDTGLAGMETQYF.

Points on this clone: Read coverage stops 3 residues before the CDR3 terminus; the germline J gene supplies the remainder. The chain employs TRBV12-3 or TRBV12-4 and TRBJ2-1; 14 bases map to TRBD2. V was clipped by 7 bases and J by 8 bases; unmatched bases: 7. The CDR3 runs to 15 residues. The CDR3 DNA, read in part, is TGTGCCAGCACCCTAGGACTAGCGGGAGGCGATGAG. Amino acids: CASTLGLAGGDE. Given in full, the CDR3 is CASTLGLAGGDEQFF.

About this clone: The read finishes 3 residues shy of the CDR3 end, and the germline J gene is used to complete it. The chain uses TRBV20-1 and TRBJ2-2, with TRBD1 identical over 11 bases. The CDR3 is 18 residues long. V dropped 2 bases and J dropped 5; count of bases not matched to a gene: 13. Germline V CDR1 and CDR2: DFQATT, SNEGSKA (reference sequence). CDR3 DNA, as far as it was read: TGCAGTGCTAGAAGGACAGGGGGCCCTCCTCACAAGACCGGGGAG. Its translation: CSARRTGGPPHKTGE. The complete CDR3 sequence is CSARRTGGPPHKTGELFF.

With respect to this clone: The read finishes 3 residues shy of the CDR3 end, and the germline J gene is used to complete it. The gene calls are TRBV19 and TRBJ1-2; tentative D call: TRBD1 (5 bases). This CDR3 is 14 amino acids long. Germline CDR1 reads LNHDA; CDR2 reads SQIVND (reference sequence). The CDR3 sequence is CATREGIAKNIYTF. CDR3 DNA, as far as it was read: TGTGCCACACGAGAGGGGATAGCCAAAAACATC.

In the case of this clone: The read stops 3 residues short of the end of the CDR3; the missing end is completed from the germline J gene. The rearrangement uses TRBV7-9 and TRBJ1-2; no reliable D call. From germline, CDR1 is SEHNR and CDR2 FQNEAQ (reference sequence). CDR3 length equals 13 residues. CDR3 sequence: CASSLDGLYDYTF. CDR3 bases read: TGTGCCAGCAGCTTAGACGGACTCTACGAC.

In regard to this clone: The sequence runs out 3 residues before the end of the CDR3; the remainder is reconstructed from the germline J gene. The chain carries TRBV4-2 and TRBJ2-7; TRBD2 matches 12 bases. From germline, CDR1 is LGHNA and CDR2 YNFKEQ. CDR3 size: 18 residues. The trim removed 2 bases at V and 1 base at J, leaving 9 bases unmatched. Partial CDR3 DNA: TGTGCCAGCAGCCAACGTGAGCGCACTAGCGGGAGGTCCTACGAG. Amino acids: CASSQRERTSGRSYE. The entire CDR3 sequence reads CASSQRERTSGRSYEQYF.

With respect to this clone: Coverage ceases 3 residues before the CDR3 finishes, and the germline J gene fills in the end. J is TRBJ2-7 and V is TRBV7-3, with TRBD1 matching 8 bases. This CDR3 spans 16 amino acids. Per germline, CDR1 SGHTA and CDR2 FQGTGA. The J segment lost 4 bases and the V segment lost 2 bases, leaving 10 bases of the junction unmatched. The DNA read from the CDR3 is TGTGCCAGCAGCTTACGGGGCGGGACAGGTAATTACGAG. It is translated as CASSLRGGTGNYE. The entire CDR3 reads CASSLRGGTGNYEQYF.

The covered CDR3 bases are TGTGCCAGCTCACCGATCGGAAGGGTTATCGGAGAGACG. Its translation: CASSPIGRVIGET. The CDR3, in full, reads CASSPIGRVIGETQYF. The V call is TRBV18, the J call TRBJ2-3; no clear D. The read ends 3 residues shy of where the CDR3 ends; the end is completed using the germline J gene. The CDR3 is made up of 16 amino acids. CDR1 and CDR2 from the germline V gene are KGHSH and LQKENI.

With respect to this clone: Read sequence stops 3 residues before the CDR3 end, and the germline J gene provides the missing end. The chain joins TRBV6-4 to TRBJ1-2; 9 bases line up with TRBD1. Germline V gene lookup returns CDR1 MRHNA and CDR2 SNTAGT. The CDR3 has 16 amino acids. Partial CDR3 DNA: TGTGCCAGCAGTGCGGGGACAGGGTTGGGGGCAGATACC. Protein sequence: CASSAGTGLGADT. In full, the CDR3 is CASSAGTGLGADTYTF.

Concerning this clone itself: The read terminates 3 residues ahead of where the CDR3 ends, so the germline J gene completes it. The gene calls are TRBV5-1 and TRBJ2-1; 9 nucleotides align to TRBD2. This CDR3 comprises 14 residues. Germline CDR1 and CDR2: SGHRS and YFSETQ. V was clipped by 3 bases and J by 5 bases; unmatched bases: 3. The sequenced part of the CDR3 DNA is TGCGCCAGCAGCTCCCGGACTAGCGACAATGAG. Translating gives CASSSRTSDNE. The entire CDR3 sequence reads CASSSRTSDNEQFF.